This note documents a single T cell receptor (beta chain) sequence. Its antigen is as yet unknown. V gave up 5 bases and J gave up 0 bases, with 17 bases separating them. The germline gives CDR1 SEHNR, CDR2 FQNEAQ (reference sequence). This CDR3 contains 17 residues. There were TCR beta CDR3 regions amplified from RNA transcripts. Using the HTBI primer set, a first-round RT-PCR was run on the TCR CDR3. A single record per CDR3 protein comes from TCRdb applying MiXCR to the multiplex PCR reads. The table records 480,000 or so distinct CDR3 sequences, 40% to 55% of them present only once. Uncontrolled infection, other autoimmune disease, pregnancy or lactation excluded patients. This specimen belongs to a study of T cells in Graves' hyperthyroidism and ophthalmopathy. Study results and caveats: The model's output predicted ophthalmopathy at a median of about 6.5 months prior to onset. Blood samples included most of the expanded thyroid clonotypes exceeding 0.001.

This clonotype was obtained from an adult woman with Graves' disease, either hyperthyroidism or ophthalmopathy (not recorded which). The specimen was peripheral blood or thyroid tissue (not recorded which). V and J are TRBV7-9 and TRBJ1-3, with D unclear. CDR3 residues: CASSPRSAGRSGNTIYF. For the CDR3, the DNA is TGTGCCAGCAGCCCCCGGTCTGCAGGCCGCTCTGGAAACACCATATATTTT.